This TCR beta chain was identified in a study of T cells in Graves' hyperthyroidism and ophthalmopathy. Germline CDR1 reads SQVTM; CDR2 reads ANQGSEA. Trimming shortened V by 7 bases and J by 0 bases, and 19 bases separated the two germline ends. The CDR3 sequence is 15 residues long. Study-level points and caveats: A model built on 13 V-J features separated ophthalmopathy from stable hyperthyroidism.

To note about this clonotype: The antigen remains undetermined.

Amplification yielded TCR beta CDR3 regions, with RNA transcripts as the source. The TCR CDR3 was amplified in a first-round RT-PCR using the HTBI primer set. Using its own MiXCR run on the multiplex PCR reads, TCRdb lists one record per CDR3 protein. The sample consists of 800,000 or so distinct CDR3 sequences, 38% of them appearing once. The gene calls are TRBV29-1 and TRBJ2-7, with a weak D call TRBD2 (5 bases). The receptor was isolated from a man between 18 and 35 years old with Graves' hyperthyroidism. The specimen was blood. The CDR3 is CSARRGDGSSYEQYF. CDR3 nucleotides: TGCAGCGCCCGACGGGGAGATGGGAGCTCCTACGAGCAGTACTTC.